This T cell receptor beta chain was documented in a study of blood T cell repertoires in COVID-19. About the study: Sites in the United States, Italy and Spain provided acute and convalescent COVID-19 samples. Nucleic acid was either cDNA or gDNA, and it came from T cells, B-cell-depleted T cells, or PBMCs.

From germline, CDR1 is KGHDR and CDR2 SFDVKD. The CDR3 runs to 15 residues. The junction had 4 bases not matched to a gene; V was cut back by 2 bases and J by 4 bases. In the original workflow: Amplification from reference gene primers served as the basis for estimated nucleated cell counts. The data were produced by immunoSEQ multiplex PCR, yet TCRdb's version contains in-frame clones alone and is incomplete. For V, J and clone size, that table is used; D and trimming come from the DNA. The sample has about 100,000 clones; around 90% are singletons. The sequence was collected from a human donor with active COVID-19. The donor label of this sample is uncertain. V gene TRBV24-1 combines with J gene TRBJ2-3, with 8 bases fitting TRBD1. Sequenced sample: peripheral blood. As DNA, the CDR3 is TGTGCCACCAGTGATTCAGGGGGCTCTGCAGATACGCAGTATTTT. Translating gives CATSDSGGSADTQYF.